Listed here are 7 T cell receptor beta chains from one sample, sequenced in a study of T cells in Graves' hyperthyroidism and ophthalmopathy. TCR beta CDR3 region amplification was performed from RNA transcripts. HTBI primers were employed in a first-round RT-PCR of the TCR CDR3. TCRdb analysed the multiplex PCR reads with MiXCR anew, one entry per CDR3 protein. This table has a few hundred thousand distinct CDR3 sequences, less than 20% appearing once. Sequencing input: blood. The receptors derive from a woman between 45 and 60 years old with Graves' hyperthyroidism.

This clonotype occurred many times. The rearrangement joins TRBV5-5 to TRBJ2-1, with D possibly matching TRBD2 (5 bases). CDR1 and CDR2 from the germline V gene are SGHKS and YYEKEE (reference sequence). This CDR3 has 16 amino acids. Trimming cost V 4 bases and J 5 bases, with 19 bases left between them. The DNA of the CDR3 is TGTGCCAGCAGCCGAGATGGACCGGGAAACCACAATGAGCAGTTCTTC. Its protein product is CASSRDGPGNHNEQFF.

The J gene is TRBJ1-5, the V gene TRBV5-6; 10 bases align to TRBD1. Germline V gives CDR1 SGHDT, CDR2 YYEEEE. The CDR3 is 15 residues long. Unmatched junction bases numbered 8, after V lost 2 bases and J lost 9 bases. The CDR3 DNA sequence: TGTGCCAGCAGCTTTAGCCCGGGACAGGGGTTGCCCCAGCATTTT. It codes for CASSFSPGQGLPQHF.

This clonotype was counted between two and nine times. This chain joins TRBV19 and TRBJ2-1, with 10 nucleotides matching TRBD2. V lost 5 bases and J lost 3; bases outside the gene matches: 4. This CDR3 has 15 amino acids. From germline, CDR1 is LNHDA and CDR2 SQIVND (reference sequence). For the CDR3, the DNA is TGTGCCAGTAGTGCGGTAGCGGGAGGCTACAATGAGCAGTTCTTC. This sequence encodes CASSAVAGGYNEQFF.

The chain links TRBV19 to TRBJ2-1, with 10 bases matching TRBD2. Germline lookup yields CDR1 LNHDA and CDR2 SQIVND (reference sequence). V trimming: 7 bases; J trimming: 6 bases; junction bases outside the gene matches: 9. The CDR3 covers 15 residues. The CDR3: CASMGLAGVPNEQFF. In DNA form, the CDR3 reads TGTGCCAGTATGGGGCTAGCGGGAGTACCCAATGAGCAGTTCTTC.

CDR3 loop: CASTLGQGALVGELFF. CDR3 DNA: TGTGCCAGCACCCTTGGACAGGGGGCACTTGTCGGGGAGCTGTTTTTT. The chain is built from TRBV6-1 and TRBJ2-2; TRBD1 aligns across 11 bases. The length of the CDR3 is 16 residues. V dropped 7 bases and J dropped 7; count of bases not matched to a gene: 11. Germline values: CDR1 MNHNS, CDR2 SASEGT.

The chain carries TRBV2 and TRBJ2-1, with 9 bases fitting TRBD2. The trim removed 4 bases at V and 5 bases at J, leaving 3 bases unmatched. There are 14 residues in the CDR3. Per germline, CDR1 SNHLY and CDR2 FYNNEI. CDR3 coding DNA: TGTGCCAGCAGTGTGACTAGCGGTAACAATGAGCAGTTCTTC. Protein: CASSVTSGNNEQFF.

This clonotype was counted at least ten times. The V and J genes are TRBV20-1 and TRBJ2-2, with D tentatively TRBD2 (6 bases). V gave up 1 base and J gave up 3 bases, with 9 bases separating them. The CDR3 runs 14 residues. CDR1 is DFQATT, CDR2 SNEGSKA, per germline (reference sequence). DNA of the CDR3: TGCAGTGCTAGAGGTAGCGGATACACCGGGGAGCTGTTTTTT. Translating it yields CSARGSGYTGELFF.